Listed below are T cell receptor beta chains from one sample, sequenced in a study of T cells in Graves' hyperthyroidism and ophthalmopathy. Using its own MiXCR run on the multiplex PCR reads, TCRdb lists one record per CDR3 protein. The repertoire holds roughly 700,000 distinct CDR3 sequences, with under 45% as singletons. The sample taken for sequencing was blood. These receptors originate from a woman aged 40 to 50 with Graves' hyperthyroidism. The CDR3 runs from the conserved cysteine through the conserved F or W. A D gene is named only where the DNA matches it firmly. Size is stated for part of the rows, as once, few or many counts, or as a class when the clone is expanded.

CDR3 DNA: TGTGCCAGCAGCCAGATGAGGGGGGGGAATCAGCCCCAGCATTTT; CDR3 protein: CASSQMRGGNQPQHF; D gene: .; clone size: .; J gene: TRBJ1-5; V gene: TRBV7-9
CDR3 DNA: TGTGCCAGCAGCTTAGCGAGGCTCTCTGGGGCCAACGTCCTGACTTTC; CDR3 protein: CASSLARLSGANVLTF; D gene: .; clone size: many; J gene: TRBJ2-6; V gene: TRBV7-2
CDR3 DNA: TGTGCCACCAGGGGGGCCACAGATACGCAGTATTTT; CDR3 protein: CATRGATDTQYF; D gene: .; clone size: .; J gene: TRBJ2-3; V gene: TRBV24-1
CDR3 DNA: TGTGCCAGTAAGAACAGGGGGCCGAACACTGAAGCTTTCTTT; CDR3 protein: CASKNRGPNTEAFF; D gene: TRBD1; clone size: few; J gene: TRBJ1-1; V gene: TRBV19
CDR3 DNA: TGCAGTGCCCGCGTGAGGCTCAGGAACTACGAGCAGTACTTC; CDR3 protein: CSARVRLRNYEQYF; D gene: .; clone size: .; J gene: TRBJ2-7; V gene: TRBV20-1
CDR3 DNA: TGTGCCAGTAGGCCACAGGGAGGAGAACGCTATGGCTACACCTTC; CDR3 protein: CASRPQGGERYGYTF; D gene: .; clone size: many; J gene: TRBJ1-2; V gene: TRBV19
CDR3 DNA: TGTGCCAGCAGCGCCACTCCGGGACTAGCGGTCTACGAGCAGTACTTC; CDR3 protein: CASSATPGLAVYEQYF; D gene: TRBD2; clone size: .; J gene: TRBJ2-7; V gene: TRBV5-4
CDR3 DNA: TGTGCCAGCAGTGGACAGGGACTCATGAACACTGAAGCTTTCTTT; CDR3 protein: CASSGQGLMNTEAFF; D gene: TRBD1; clone size: .; J gene: TRBJ1-1; V gene: TRBV6-5
CDR3 DNA: TGTGCCACCAGCAGGGACCGGATAAACACTGAAGCTTTCTTT; CDR3 protein: CATSRDRINTEAFF; D gene: .; clone size: many; J gene: TRBJ1-1; V gene: TRBV15
CDR3 DNA: TGTGCCAGTAGTTTCCGGACAGCCTATGGCTACACCTTC; CDR3 protein: CASSFRTAYGYTF; D gene: .; clone size: many; J gene: TRBJ1-2; V gene: TRBV12-3/TRBV12-4
CDR3 DNA: TGTGCCAGCAGTCACACGGGACTCCCGCGCGAGCAGTACTTC; CDR3 protein: CASSHTGLPREQYF; D gene: .; clone size: .; J gene: TRBJ2-7; V gene: TRBV2
CDR3 DNA: TGTGCCAGCAGTCTCCGAGCGGGAGATGTAGAGACCCAGTACTTC; CDR3 protein: CASSLRAGDVETQYF; D gene: TRBD2; clone size: .; J gene: TRBJ2-5; V gene: TRBV12-3/TRBV12-4
CDR3 DNA: TGTGCCAGCAGCCGACCGGGACAGGGAAGAGATGAAAAACTGTTTTTT; CDR3 protein: CASSRPGQGRDEKLFF; D gene: TRBD1; clone size: few; J gene: TRBJ1-4; V gene: TRBV7-9
CDR3 DNA: TGCGCCAGCAGCTTGGACGTAGCGCAAGAGACCCAGTACTTC; CDR3 protein: CASSLDVAQETQYF; D gene: .; clone size: .; J gene: TRBJ2-5; V gene: TRBV5-1
CDR3 DNA: TGTGCCAGCAGTTACTTTTCCGGGAAGGAGAGCTCCTATAATTCACCCCTCCACTTT; CDR3 protein: CASSYFSGKESSYNSPLHF; D gene: .; clone size: .; J gene: TRBJ1-6; V gene: TRBV6-5
CDR3 DNA: TGTGCCAGTAGTATAAAGGGGTTCGAGCCCCAGCATTTT; CDR3 protein: CASSIKGFEPQHF; D gene: .; clone size: many; J gene: TRBJ1-5; V gene: TRBV19
CDR3 DNA: TGCAGCGTTTATCACAGCCAAGAGACCCAGTACTTC; CDR3 protein: CSVYHSQETQYF; D gene: .; clone size: many; J gene: TRBJ2-5; V gene: TRBV29-1
CDR3 DNA: TGCGCCAGCAGCCAAGCCCTATGGGACACTGAAGCTTTCTTT; CDR3 protein: CASSQALWDTEAFF; D gene: .; clone size: .; J gene: TRBJ1-1; V gene: TRBV4-3